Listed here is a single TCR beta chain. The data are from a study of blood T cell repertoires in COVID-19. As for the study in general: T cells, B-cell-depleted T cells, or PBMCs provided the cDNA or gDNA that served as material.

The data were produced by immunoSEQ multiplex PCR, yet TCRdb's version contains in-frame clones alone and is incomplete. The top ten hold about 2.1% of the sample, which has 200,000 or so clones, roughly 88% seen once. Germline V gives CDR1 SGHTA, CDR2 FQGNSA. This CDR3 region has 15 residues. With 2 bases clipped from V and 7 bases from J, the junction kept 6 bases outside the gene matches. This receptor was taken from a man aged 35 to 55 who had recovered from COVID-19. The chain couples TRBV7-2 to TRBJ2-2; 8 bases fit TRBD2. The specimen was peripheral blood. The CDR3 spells CASSLNSGMGGELFF. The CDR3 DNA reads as TGTGCCAGCAGCTTAAATAGCGGGATGGGCGGGGAGCTGTTTTTT. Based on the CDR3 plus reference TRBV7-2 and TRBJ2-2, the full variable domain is GAGVSQSPSNKVTEKGKDVELRCDPISGHTALYWYRQSLGQGLEFLIYFQGNSAPDKSGLPSDRFSAERTGGSVSTLTIQRTQQEDSAVYLCASSLNSGMGGELFFGEGSRLTVL.